This entry lists 21 T cell receptor beta chains sequenced from one sample in a study of stem cell transplantation in POMP-related autoinflammatory disease. Profiled with immunoSEQ multiplex PCR; TCRdb holds only in-frame clones, not every one. The profile shows tens of thousands of clones, just over 90% of them singletons. The input for sequencing was CD4+ T cells from PBMCs, taken after stem cell transplantation. The receptors here all came from a human patient with POMP-related autoinflammation and immune dysregulation (PRAID). The T cells may come from the graft donor.

The chain uses TRBV6-6 and TRBJ2-3; 8 bases line up with TRBD1. With V trimmed by 4 bases and J by 1 base, 4 bases remained unmatched. The CDR3 extends over 15 amino acids. CDR1 and CDR2 from the germline V gene are MNHNY and SVGAGI (reference sequence). The CDR3 coding sequence is TGTGCCAGCAGTTCCCCGGGACAGGGCACAGATACGCAGTATTTT. It specifies CASSSPGQGTDTQYF.

V usage is TRBV5-4 and J usage is TRBJ2-5; TRBD2 aligns across 12 bases. V dropped 0 bases and J dropped 3; count of bases not matched to a gene: 0. The germline V gene encodes CDR1 SGHNT and CDR2 YYREEE (reference sequence). This CDR3 is 15 amino acids long. The CDR3 region is CASSLGLAGEETQYF. The CDR3 DNA follows: TGTGCCAGCAGCTTGGGACTAGCGGGGGAAGAGACCCAGTACTTC.

V and J are TRBV5-1 and TRBJ2-6, with D possibly being TRBD1 (5 bases). Trimming removed 2 bases at V and 0 bases at J, with 9 bases between. Germline CDR1 reads SGHRS; CDR2 reads YFSETQ. The CDR3 has 16 amino acids. This CDR3 is CASSFQGSSGANVLTF. The CDR3 region has the DNA TGCGCCAGCAGCTTCCAGGGCAGCTCTGGGGCCAACGTCCTGACTTTC.

The CDR3, as DNA: TGTGCCAGTAGCCCGGAGGGGGATCGGGGCTACACCTTC. It translates to CASSPEGDRGYTF. V and J are TRBV19 and TRBJ1-2; the D gene is possibly TRBD1 (6 bases). V was pared by 6 bases and J by 8 bases, with 16 bases between. The germline V gene encodes CDR1 LNHDA and CDR2 SQIVND (reference sequence). The CDR3 runs 13 residues.

This clone came up a few times. The rearrangement joins TRBV6-1 to TRBJ1-2, with unresolved D. Germline-derived CDR1 and CDR2 are MNHNS and SASEGT. The CDR3 contains 12 residues. The ends were cut back, 2 bases at V and 1 base at J, with 2 bases in the middle. The CDR3 DNA sequence: TGTGCCAGCAGTGAATTTAACTATGGCTACACCTTC. Translated: CASSEFNYGYTF.

The J gene is TRBJ2-3, the V gene TRBV5-4; a possible D gene is TRBD1 (5 bases). Germline lookup yields CDR1 SGHNT and CDR2 YYREEE (reference sequence). Trimming took off 2 bases at V and 4 bases at J, with 11 bases between the two ends. This CDR3 region has 14 residues. The CDR3 DNA follows: TGTGCCAGCAGCTTAGAACAGGCCGCAGATACGCAGTATTTT. Protein product: CASSLEQAADTQYF.

V and J are TRBV7-9 and TRBJ2-1; 7 nucleotides agree with TRBD1. V shed 2 bases and J 4 bases; nucleotides not matched to a gene: 8. There are 16 residues in the CDR3. Germline V lookup: CDR1 SEHNR, CDR2 FQNEAQ (reference sequence). CDR3 sequence: CASSLSFLTGYNEQFF. The CDR3, as DNA: TGTGCCAGCAGCTTATCCTTCCTGACAGGGTACAATGAGCAGTTCTTC.

The rearrangement joins TRBV5-1 to TRBJ2-3; 12 bases are shared with TRBD2. CDR1 is SGHRS, CDR2 YFSETQ, per germline. The CDR3 extends over 14 amino acids. The V segment lost 4 bases and the J segment 6 bases; nucleotides outside the gene matches: 3. This CDR3 reads CASSTTSGSDTQYF. The CDR3 DNA follows: TGCGCCAGCAGCACGACTAGCGGGAGTGATACGCAGTATTTT.

The chain has TRBV28 and TRBJ2-5; D gene uncertain. From germline, CDR1 is MDHEN and CDR2 SYDVKM. Trimming shortened V by 2 bases and J by 4 bases, and 5 bases separated the two germline ends. The length of the CDR3 is 12 residues. The CDR3 loop reads CASSLGVETQYF. In nucleotides, the CDR3 is TGTGCCAGCAGTTTAGGGGTAGAGACCCAGTACTTC.

This rearrangement joins TRBV4-1 to TRBJ1-2; D is unclear. This CDR3 has 13 residues. Germline CDR1 is MGHRA and CDR2 is YSYEKL. V lost 0 bases, J lost 7 bases, and 9 bases lay in between. The CDR3 region is CASSQDRGSGYTF. DNA of the CDR3: TGCGCCAGCAGCCAAGATAGAGGTAGTGGCTACACCTTC.

This sequence joins TRBV18 and TRBJ2-3; D is unresolved. Germline lookup yields CDR1 KGHSH and CDR2 LQKENI. V lost 3 bases to trimming and J lost 6 bases, with 10 bases between them. The CDR3 contains 13 residues. The CDR3 protein is CASSPNRDDTQYF. In nucleotides, the CDR3 is TGTGCCAGCTCACCCAACAGAGATGATACGCAGTATTTT.

This chain links TRBV6-4 with TRBJ1-2; D perhaps matches TRBD1 (5 bases). CDR1 is MRHNA and CDR2 is SNTAGT in the germline V gene. The ends were cut back, 6 bases at V and 0 bases at J, with 11 bases in the middle. The CDR3 contains 14 residues. CDR3: CASSPGGANYGYTF. The CDR3 coding sequence is TGTGCCAGCAGCCCCGGGGGGGCTAACTATGGCTACACCTTC.

The chain links TRBV7-6 to TRBJ1-3; no firm D call. Looked up from germline, CDR1 is SGHVS and CDR2 is FNYEAQ. This CDR3 region has 15 residues. Trimming took off 5 bases at V and 0 bases at J, with 11 bases between the two ends. CDR3 DNA: TGTGCCAGCAGCCCCCTCGCAGGCTCTGGAAACACCATATATTTT. It translates to CASSPLAGSGNTIYF.

This chain connects TRBV3-1 (or the pseudogene TRBV3-2) to TRBJ2-2; 12 bases line up with TRBD2. The J segment lost 6 bases and the V segment lost 4 bases, leaving 15 bases of the junction unmatched. Per germline, CDR1 LGHDT and CDR2 YNNKEL (reference sequence). The CDR3 contains 19 residues. For the CDR3, the DNA is TGTGCCAGCAGCCCACCCGGGACTAGCGGGCGCGCAAACCCCGGGGAGCTGTTTTTT. This translates into CASSPPGTSGRANPGELFF.

This chain uses TRBV6-5 with TRBJ2-7, with 12 bases fitting TRBD1. Germline CDR1 reads MNHEY; CDR2 reads SVGAGI. The V gene end was trimmed by 7 bases and the J gene end by 2 bases; junction bases not matched to a gene: 3. This CDR3 has 14 amino acids. CDR3 DNA sequence: TGTGCCAGCAAGGGACAGGGGGCGGCCTACGAGCAGTACGTC. Translation gives CASKGQGAAYEQYV.

The V call is TRBV11-3, the J call TRBJ2-3, with TRBD2 as a possible D gene (6 bases). Germline CDR1 is SGHNT and CDR2 is YENEEA. V gave up 4 bases and J gave up 5 bases, with 13 bases separating them. The CDR3 has 14 amino acids. CDR3: CASSSSRERDTQYF. CDR3 bases: TGTGCCAGCAGCTCCTCCCGGGAGCGAGATACGCAGTATTTT.

J is TRBJ1-6 and V is TRBV10-2; TRBD1 matches at 10 bases. Trimming at V came to 6 bases and at J to 6 bases, leaving 5 bases not matched to a gene. There are 15 residues in the CDR3. The germline gives CDR1 WSHSY, CDR2 SAAADI. CDR3 sequence: CASSWTGGLNSPLHF. The DNA of the CDR3 is TGCGCCAGCAGCTGGACAGGGGGACTTAATTCACCCCTCCACTTT.

This chain uses TRBV2 with TRBJ2-1; 7 nucleotides match TRBD2. J lost 4 bases, V lost 1 base, and 22 bases had no gene match. Germline values: CDR1 SNHLY, CDR2 FYNNEI. The CDR3 consists of 21 residues. The CDR3 loop is CASSEGAGERGFSIAYNEQFF. CDR3 bases: TGTGCCAGCAGTGAAGGCGCGGGGGAAAGGGGATTCTCCATAGCATACAATGAGCAGTTCTTC.

This chain's CDR3 is CASSLVGDTGELFF. DNA of the CDR3: TGTGCCAGCAGCTTAGTAGGGGACACCGGGGAGCTGTTTTTT. J is TRBJ2-2 and V is TRBV11-2; the D gene is possibly TRBD1 (5 bases). This CDR3 has 14 amino acids. V gave up 1 base and J gave up 3 bases, with 6 bases separating them. Germline lookup yields CDR1 SGHAT and CDR2 FQNNGV.

The rearrangement joins TRBV18 to TRBJ1-1, with TRBD1 identical over 10 bases. Germline V CDR1 and CDR2: KGHSH, LQKENI. The CDR3 extends over 16 amino acids. V lost 0 bases and J lost 5; bases outside the gene matches: 6. The DNA of the CDR3 is TGTGCCAGCTCACCACCGTACGGACAGGGGGGAACTGAAGCTTTCTTT. It encodes CASSPPYGQGGTEAFF.

This chain uses TRBV28 with TRBJ2-2; 12 nucleotides line up with TRBD2. J gave up 0 bases and V 3 bases, and 2 bases lay outside the gene matches. Germline V gene sequence: CDR1 MDHEN, CDR2 SYDVKM. There are 17 residues in the CDR3. Here the CDR3 DNA reads TGTGCCAGCAGTTTCCTAGCGGGAGGGCCGAACACCGGGGAGCTGTTTTTT. As protein: CASSFLAGGPNTGELFF.